This T cell receptor beta chain derives from a study of vaccination effects on CD4 cells after COVID-19. Study details: Two doses of either BNT162b2 or mRNA-1273 were given to each participant.

Before any sequencing was done, the ViraFEST assay used viral peptide pools to expand antigen-specific CD4+ T cells. Researchers isolated CD4+ T cells once approximately ten days of culture had elapsed. Having tested negative for nucleocapsid antibodies, the vaccine recipients showed no prior SARS-CoV-2 infection. Germline loops: CDR1 SGHTS, CDR2 YDEGEE. This CDR3 is 15 amino acids long. V trimming: 3 bases; J trimming: 5 bases; junction bases outside the gene matches: 8. Comments on this clone: What it recognizes is unknown.

Measured with immunoSEQ multiplex PCR; TCRdb has only the in-frame clones, and not every one. This table has under 70,000 clones, around three quarters appearing once. The source material was CD4+ T cells from PBMCs cultured with HCoV-OC43 spike peptides, sampled before COVID-19 vaccination. Stated subset: HCoV-OC43 spike overlapping peptide pool stimulation. The chain uses TRBV5-8 and TRBJ2-5; 9 nucleotides align to TRBD1. This TCR was sampled from a human donor who received a COVID-19 vaccine. The CDR3 is CASSWTGAVRETQYF. The CDR3 bases are TGTGCCAGCAGCTGGACAGGGGCAGTGCGGGAGACCCAGTACTTC.